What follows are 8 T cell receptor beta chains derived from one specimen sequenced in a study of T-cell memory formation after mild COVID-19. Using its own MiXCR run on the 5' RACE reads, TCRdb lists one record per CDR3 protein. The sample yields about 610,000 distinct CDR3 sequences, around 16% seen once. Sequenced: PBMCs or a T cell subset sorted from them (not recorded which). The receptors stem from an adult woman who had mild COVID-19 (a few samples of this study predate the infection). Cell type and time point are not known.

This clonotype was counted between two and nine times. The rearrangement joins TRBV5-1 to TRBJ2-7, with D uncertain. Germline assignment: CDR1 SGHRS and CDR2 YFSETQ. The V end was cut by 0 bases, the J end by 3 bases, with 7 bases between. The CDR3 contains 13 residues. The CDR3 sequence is CASSLVANYEQYF. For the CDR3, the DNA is TGCGCCAGCAGCTTGGTTGCCAACTACGAGCAGTACTTC.

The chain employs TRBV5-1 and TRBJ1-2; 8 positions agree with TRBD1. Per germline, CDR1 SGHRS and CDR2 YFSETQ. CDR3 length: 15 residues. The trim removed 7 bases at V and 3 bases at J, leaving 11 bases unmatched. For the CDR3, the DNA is TGCGCCAGCCATAGCGCGGACAGGGCAGACTATGGCTACACCTTC. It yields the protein CASHSADRADYGYTF.

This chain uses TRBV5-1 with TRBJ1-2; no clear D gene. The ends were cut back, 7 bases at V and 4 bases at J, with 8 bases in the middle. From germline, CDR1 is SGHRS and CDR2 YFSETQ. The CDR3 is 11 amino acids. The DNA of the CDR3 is TGCGCCAGCGGGTTTTCCTATGGCTACACCTTC. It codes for CASGFSYGYTF. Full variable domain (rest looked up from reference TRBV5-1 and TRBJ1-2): KAGVTQTPRYLIKTRGQQVTLSCSPISGHRSVSWYQQTPGQGLQFLFEYFSETQRNKGNFPGRFSGRQFSNSRSEMNVSTLELGDSALYLCASGFSYGYTFGSGTRLTVV.

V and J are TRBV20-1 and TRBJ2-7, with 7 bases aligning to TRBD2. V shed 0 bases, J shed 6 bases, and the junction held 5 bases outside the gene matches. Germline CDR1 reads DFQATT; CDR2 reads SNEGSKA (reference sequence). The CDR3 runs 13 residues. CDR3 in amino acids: CSAREGGYREQYF. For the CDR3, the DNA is TGCAGTGCTAGAGAGGGAGGGTATCGCGAGCAGTACTTC.

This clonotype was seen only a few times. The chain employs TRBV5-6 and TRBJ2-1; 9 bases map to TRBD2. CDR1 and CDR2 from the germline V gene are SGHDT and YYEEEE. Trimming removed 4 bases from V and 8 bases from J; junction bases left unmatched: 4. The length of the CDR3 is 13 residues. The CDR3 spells CASSRGREDEQFF. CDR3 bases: TGTGCCAGCAGCCGCGGGAGGGAGGATGAGCAGTTCTTC.

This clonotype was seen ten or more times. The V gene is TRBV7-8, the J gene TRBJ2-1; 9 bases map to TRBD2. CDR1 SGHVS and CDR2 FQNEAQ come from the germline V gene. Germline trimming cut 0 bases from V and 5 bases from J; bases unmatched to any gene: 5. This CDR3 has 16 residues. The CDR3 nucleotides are TGTGCCAGCAGCTTAGCGTTAGCGGGGGCAGACAATGAGCAGTTCTTC. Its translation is CASSLALAGADNEQFF.

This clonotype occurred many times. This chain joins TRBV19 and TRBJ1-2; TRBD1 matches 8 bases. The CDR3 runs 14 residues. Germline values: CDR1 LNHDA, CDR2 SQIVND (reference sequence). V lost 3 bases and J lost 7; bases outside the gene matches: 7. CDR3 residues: CASSIPGQGTGYTF. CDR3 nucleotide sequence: TGTGCCAGTAGTATTCCCGGACAGGGCACTGGCTACACCTTC.

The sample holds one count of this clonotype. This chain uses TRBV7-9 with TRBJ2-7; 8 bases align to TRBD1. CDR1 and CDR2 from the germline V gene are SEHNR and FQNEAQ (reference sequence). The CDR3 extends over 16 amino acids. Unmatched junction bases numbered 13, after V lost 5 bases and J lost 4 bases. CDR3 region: CASSPTPRTGRYEQYF. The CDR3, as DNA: TGTGCCAGCAGCCCCACCCCCCGGACAGGGAGGTACGAGCAGTACTTC.